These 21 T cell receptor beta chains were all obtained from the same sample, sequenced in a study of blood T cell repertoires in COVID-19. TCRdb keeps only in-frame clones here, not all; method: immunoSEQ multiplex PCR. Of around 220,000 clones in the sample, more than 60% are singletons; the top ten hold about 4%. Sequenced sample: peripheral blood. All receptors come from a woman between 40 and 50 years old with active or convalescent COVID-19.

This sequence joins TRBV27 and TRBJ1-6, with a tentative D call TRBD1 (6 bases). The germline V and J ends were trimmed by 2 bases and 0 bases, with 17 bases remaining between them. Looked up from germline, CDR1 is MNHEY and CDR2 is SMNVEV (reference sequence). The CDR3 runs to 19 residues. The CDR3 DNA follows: TGTGCCAGCAGTTTACTAGCTCGGACAGCGAGCTCCTATAATTCACCCCTCCACTTT. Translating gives CASSLLARTASSYNSPLHF.

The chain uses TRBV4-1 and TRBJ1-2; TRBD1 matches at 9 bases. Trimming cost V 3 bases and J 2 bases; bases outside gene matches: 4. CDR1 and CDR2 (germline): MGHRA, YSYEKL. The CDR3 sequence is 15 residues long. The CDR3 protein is CASSQLDRGNYGYTF. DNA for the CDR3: TGCGCCAGCAGCCAGCTGGACAGGGGAAACTATGGCTACACCTTC.

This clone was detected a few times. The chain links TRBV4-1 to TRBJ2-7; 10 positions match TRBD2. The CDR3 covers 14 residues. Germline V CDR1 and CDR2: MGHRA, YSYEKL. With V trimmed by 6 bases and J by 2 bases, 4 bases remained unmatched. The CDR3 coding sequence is TGCGCCAGCAGTAAGGGACTAGCGACCTACGAGCAGTACTTC. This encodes CASSKGLATYEQYF.

For the CDR3, the DNA is TGTGCCAGCTCACTACCAAAGACGGGGATTGTCCCGATCCGTAACCCTAGCACAGATACGCAGTATTTT. This encodes CASSLPKTGIVPIRNPSTDTQYF. J is TRBJ2-3 and V is TRBV18, with D tentatively TRBD2 (5 bases). The germline gives CDR1 KGHSH, CDR2 LQKENI. Trimming took off 4 bases at V and 0 bases at J, with 35 bases between the two ends. The CDR3 covers 23 residues. Full variable domain (rest looked up from reference TRBV18 and TRBJ2-3): NAGVMQNPRHLVRRRGQEARLRCSPMKGHSHVYWYRQLPEEGLKFMVYLQKENIIDESGMPKERFSAEFPKEGPSILRIQQVVRGDSAAYFCASSLPKTGIVPIRNPSTDTQYFGPGTRLTVL.

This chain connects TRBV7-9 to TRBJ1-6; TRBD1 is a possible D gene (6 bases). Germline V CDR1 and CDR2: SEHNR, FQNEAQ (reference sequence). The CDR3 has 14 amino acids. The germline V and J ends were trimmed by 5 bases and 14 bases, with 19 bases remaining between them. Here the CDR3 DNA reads TGTGCCAGCAGCCCCGCGGACAGTTCGGTCACCCTCCACTTT. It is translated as CASSPADSSVTLHF.

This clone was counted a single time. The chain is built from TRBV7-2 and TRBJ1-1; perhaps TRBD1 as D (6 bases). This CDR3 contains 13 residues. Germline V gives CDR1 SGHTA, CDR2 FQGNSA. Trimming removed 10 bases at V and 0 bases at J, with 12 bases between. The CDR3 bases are TGTGCCAACCTTGGGGACATGAACACTGAAGCTTTCTTT. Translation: CANLGDMNTEAFF. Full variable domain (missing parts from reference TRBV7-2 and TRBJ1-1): GAGVSQSPSNKVTEKGKDVELRCDPISGHTALYWYRQSLGQGLEFLIYFQGNSAPDKSGLPSDRFSAERTGGSVSTLTIQRTQQEDSAVYLCANLGDMNTEAFFGQGTRLTVV.

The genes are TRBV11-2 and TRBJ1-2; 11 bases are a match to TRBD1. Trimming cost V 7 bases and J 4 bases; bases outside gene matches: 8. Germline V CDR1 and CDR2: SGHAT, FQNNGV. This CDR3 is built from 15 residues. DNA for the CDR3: TGTGCCAGCACCCAAGGGACAGGGGGGGCCTATGGCTACACCTTC. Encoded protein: CASTQGTGGAYGYTF.

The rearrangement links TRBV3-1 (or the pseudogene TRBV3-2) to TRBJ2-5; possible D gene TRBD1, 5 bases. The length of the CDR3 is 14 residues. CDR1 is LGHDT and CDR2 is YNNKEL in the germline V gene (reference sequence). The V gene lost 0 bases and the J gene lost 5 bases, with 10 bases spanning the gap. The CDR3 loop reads CASSQDRPGETQYF. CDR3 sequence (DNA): TGTGCCAGCAGCCAAGATCGTCCAGGGGAGACCCAGTACTTC.

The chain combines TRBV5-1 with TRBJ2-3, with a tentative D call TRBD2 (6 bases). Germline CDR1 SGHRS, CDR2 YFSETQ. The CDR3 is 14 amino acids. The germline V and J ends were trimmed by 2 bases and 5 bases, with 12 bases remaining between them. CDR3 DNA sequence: TGCGCCAGCAGCTTAGGCCCCGGGGGAGATACGCAGTATTTT. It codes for CASSLGPGGDTQYF.

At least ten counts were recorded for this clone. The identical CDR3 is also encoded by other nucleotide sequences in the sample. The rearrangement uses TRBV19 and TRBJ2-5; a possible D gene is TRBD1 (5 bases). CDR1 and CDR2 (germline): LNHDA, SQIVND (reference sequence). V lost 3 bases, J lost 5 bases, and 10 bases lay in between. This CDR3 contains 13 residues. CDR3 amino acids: CASSIPGWETQYF. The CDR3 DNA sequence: TGTGCCAGTAGTATTCCAGGGTGGGAGACCCAGTACTTC.

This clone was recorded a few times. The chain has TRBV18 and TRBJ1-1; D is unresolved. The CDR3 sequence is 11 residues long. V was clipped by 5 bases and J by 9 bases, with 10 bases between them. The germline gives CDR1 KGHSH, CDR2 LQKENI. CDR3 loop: CASSLTRKAFF. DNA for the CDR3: TGTGCCAGCTCATTGACAAGAAAAGCTTTCTTT.

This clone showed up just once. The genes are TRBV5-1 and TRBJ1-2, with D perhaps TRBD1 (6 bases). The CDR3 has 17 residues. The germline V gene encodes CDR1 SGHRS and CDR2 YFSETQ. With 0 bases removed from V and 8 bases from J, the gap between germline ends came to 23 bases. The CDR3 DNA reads TGCGCCAGCAGCTTGGACAGGGACCGCCCTGGAACTATGGGCTACACCTTC. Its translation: CASSLDRDRPGTMGYTF.

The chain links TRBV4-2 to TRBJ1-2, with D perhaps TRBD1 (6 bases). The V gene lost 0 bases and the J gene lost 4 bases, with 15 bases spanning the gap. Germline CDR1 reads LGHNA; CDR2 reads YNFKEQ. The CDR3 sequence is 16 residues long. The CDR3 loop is CASSQDVRGHSYGYTF. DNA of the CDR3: TGTGCCAGCAGCCAAGATGTAAGGGGACATAGCTATGGCTACACCTTC.

This CDR3 reads CATSDPSSRDGYYEQYF. CDR3 in DNA: TGTGCCACCAGTGATCCATCTTCGCGGGACGGTTACTACGAGCAGTACTTC. The gene calls are TRBV24-1 and TRBJ2-7; TRBD2 might be the D (6 bases). CDR3 length: 17 amino acids. V lost 3 bases, J lost 3 bases, and 20 bases lay in between. The germline CDR1 and CDR2 sequences are KGHDR and SFDVKD.

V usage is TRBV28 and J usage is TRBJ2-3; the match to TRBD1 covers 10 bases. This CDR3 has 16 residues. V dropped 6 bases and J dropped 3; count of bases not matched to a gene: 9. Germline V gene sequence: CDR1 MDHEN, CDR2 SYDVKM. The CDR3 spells CASSDPWDRGTDTQYF. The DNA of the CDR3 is TGTGCCAGCAGCGACCCATGGGACAGGGGAACAGATACGCAGTATTTT.

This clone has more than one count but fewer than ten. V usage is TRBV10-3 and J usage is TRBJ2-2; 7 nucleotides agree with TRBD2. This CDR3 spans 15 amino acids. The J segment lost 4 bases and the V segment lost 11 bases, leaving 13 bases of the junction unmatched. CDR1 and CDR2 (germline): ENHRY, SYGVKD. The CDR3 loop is CASFTSGGSTGELFF. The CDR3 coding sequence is TGTGCCTCCTTTACCTCCGGGGGGAGCACCGGGGAGCTGTTTTTT.

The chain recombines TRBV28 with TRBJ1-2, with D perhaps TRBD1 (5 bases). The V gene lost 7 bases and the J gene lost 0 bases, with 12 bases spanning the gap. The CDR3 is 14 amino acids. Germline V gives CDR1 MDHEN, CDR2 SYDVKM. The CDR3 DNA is TGTGCCAGCACCCCCGACAGAACTAACTATGGCTACACCTTC. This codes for CASTPDRTNYGYTF.

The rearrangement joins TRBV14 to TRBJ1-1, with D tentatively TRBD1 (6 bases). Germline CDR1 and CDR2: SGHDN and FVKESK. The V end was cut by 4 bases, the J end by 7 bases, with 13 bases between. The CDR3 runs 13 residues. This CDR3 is CASSLLGHYEAFF. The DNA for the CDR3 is TGTGCCAGCAGCCTATTGGGACACTATGAAGCTTTCTTT.

This CDR3 is CAWSGQVYEQYF. DNA of the CDR3: TGTGCCTGGAGTGGACAGGTTTACGAGCAGTACTTC. The chain carries TRBV30 and TRBJ2-7; perhaps TRBD1 as D (6 bases). The germline V and J ends were trimmed by 1 base and 4 bases, with 8 bases remaining between them. From germline, CDR1 is GTSNPN and CDR2 SVGIG (reference sequence). The CDR3 is made up of 12 amino acids. Supplemented by reference TRBV30 and TRBJ2-7, the full variable domain reads SQTIHQWPATLVQPVGSPLSLECTVEGTSNPNLYWYRQAAGRGLQLLFYSVGIGQISSEVPQNLSASRPQDRQFILSSKKLLLSDSGFYLCAWSGQVYEQYFGPGTRLTVT.

The CDR3 DNA reads as TGTGCCAGCAGACCTCCACTAGGCGGCGTTGGAAATGAGCAGTTCTTC. Protein sequence: CASRPPLGGVGNEQFF. The genes are TRBV28 and TRBJ2-1; TRBD2 is a possible D gene (5 bases). The V and J ends lost 6 bases and 7 bases respectively, with 22 bases between them. This CDR3 region has 16 residues. CDR1 and CDR2 (germline): MDHEN, SYDVKM.

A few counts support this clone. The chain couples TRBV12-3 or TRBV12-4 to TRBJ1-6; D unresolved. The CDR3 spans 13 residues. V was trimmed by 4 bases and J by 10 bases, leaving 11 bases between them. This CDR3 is CASSSAQKSPLHF. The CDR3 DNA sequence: TGTGCCAGCAGTTCAGCCCAAAAATCACCCCTCCACTTT.